The 25 T cell receptor beta chains below were found in one sample sequenced in a study of neurological immune-mediated disorders. TCRdb re-called the 5' RACE reads through MiXCR, storing one row per CDR3 protein. Here the sample spans more than 75,000 distinct CDR3 sequences, about a tenth being singletons. Sequencing used PBMCs. These receptors came from a man in his forties in good health.

This clonotype was detected many times. This chain uses TRBV12-3 or TRBV12-4 with TRBJ2-5; D call uncertain. V was trimmed by 5 bases and J by 9 bases, leaving 19 bases between them. The CDR3 loop spans 14 amino acids. The CDR3 nucleotides read TGTGCCAGCAGTCCAGACTGGGCCCAAAGGGCCCAGTACTTC. Its protein product is CASSPDWAQRAQYF.

This clonotype was seen more than once but under ten times. The rearrangement joins TRBV15 to TRBJ2-7, with TRBD2 matching over 11 bases. The germline CDR1 and CDR2 sequences are LNHNV and YYDKDF (reference sequence). The CDR3 loop spans 15 amino acids. Losses at the gene ends were 1 base for V and 5 bases for J; bases not matched to a gene: 4. CDR3 sequence (DNA): TGTGCCACCAGCAGAGCTACTAGCGGGAGAAACGAGCAGTACTTC. Translating gives CATSRATSGRNEQYF.

On this clonotype itself: A much larger clonotype is one base distant, so this may be a read error. This chain uses TRBV29-1 with TRBJ1-4, with D uncertain. Germline CDR1 is SQVTM and CDR2 is ANQGSEA. The V end was cut by 0 bases, the J end by 4 bases, with 9 bases between. The CDR3 consists of 14 residues. The CDR3 DNA is TGCAGCGTTGAAGAAGGGCGACTTAATGAAAAACTGTTTTTT. It specifies CSVEEGRLNEKLFF. The full variable domain, its missing parts supplied by reference TRBV29-1 and TRBJ1-4, is SAVISQKPSRDICQRGTSLTIQCQVDSQVTMMFWYRQQPGQSLTLIATANQGSEATYESGFVIDKFPISRPNLTFSTLTVSNMSPEDSSIYLCSVEEGRLNEKLFFGSGTQLSVL.

This clonotype was seen many times. The J gene is TRBJ2-1, the V gene TRBV5-1; the match to TRBD1 covers 9 bases. The V gene's germline CDR1 is SGHRS and CDR2 YFSETQ. V lost 5 bases to trimming and J lost 7 bases; unmatched junction nucleotides: 10. The CDR3 has 15 residues. The CDR3 DNA follows: TGCGCCAGCAGAACCGGGACAGGGAAGGAAAATGAGCAGTTCTTC. It encodes CASRTGTGKENEQFF.

The rearrangement links TRBV15 to TRBJ1-5; maybe TRBD1 (5 bases). V lost 6 bases and J 0 bases, leaving 12 bases between the germline ends. CDR3 length: 15 amino acids. From germline, CDR1 is LNHNV and CDR2 YYDKDF (reference sequence). The CDR3 bases are TGTGCCACCAGTAACGGACATGATAGCAATCAGCCCCAGCATTTT. Its protein product is CATSNGHDSNQPQHF.

This clonotype was seen more than once but under ten times. A much larger clone differs by one base, so this may be a read error. The rearrangement links TRBV25-1 to TRBJ2-7; D gene unclear. This CDR3 comprises 12 residues. V lost 3 bases and J 4 bases, leaving 7 bases between the germline ends. Germline V lookup: CDR1 MGHDK, CDR2 SYGVNS. Here the CDR3 DNA reads TGTGCCAGCAGTGAGACATGGTACGAGCAGTACTTC. This encodes CASSETWYEQYF.

Ten or more counts support this clonotype. The chain uses TRBV7-8 and TRBJ2-1, with D possibly TRBD2 on 5 matching bases. This CDR3 comprises 12 residues. Trimming left V 2 bases short and J 9 bases short, with 8 bases between. In germline, CDR1 is SGHVS, CDR2 FQNEAQ. The CDR3 DNA follows: TGTGCCAGCAGCTTAACTAGTTTTGAGCAGTTCTTC. This codes for CASSLTSFEQFF.

This clonotype was seen ten or more times. This chain links TRBV7-9 with TRBJ1-4; D is ambiguous. The V and J ends lost 2 bases and 0 bases respectively, with 10 bases between them. This CDR3 is 16 amino acids long. The germline V gene has CDR1 SEHNR and CDR2 FQNEAQ (reference sequence). CDR3 protein: CASSLLAEATNEKLFF. CDR3 coding DNA: TGTGCCAGCAGCTTACTCGCGGAAGCAACTAATGAAAAACTGTTTTTT. Variable domain in full (rest from reference TRBV7-9 and TRBJ1-4): DTGVSQNPRHKITKRGQNVTFRCDPISEHNRLYWYRQTLGQGPEFLTYFQNEAQLEKSRLLSDRFSAERPKGSFSTLEIQRTEQGDSAMYLCASSLLAEATNEKLFFGSGTQLSVL.

The chain recombines TRBV3-1 with TRBJ1-2, with D possibly TRBD1 on 5 matching bases. The germline V gene has CDR1 LGHDT and CDR2 YNNKEL (reference sequence). V was shortened by 2 bases and J by 3 bases, with 10 bases between the two germline ends. The CDR3 covers 14 residues. CDR3 nucleotide sequence: TGTGCCAGCAGCCAATTCCCGGGGGACTATGGCTACACCTTC. Encoded protein: CASSQFPGDYGYTF.

This clonotype was detected only a few times. This may come from a read error, since a much larger clone is one base off. This rearrangement joins TRBV11-2 to TRBJ1-1, with a weak D call TRBD1 (6 bases). Germline lookup yields CDR1 SGHAT and CDR2 FQNNGV. The CDR3 runs to 15 residues. Trimming left V 1 base short and J 1 base short, with 10 bases between. The CDR3 reads CASSLVTGSNTEAFF. The CDR3 DNA follows: TGTGCCAGCAGCTTAGTGACAGGATCGAACACTGAAGCTTTCTTT.

This clonotype has a count of ten or more. V is TRBV4-1 and J is TRBJ1-5; 7 bases are shared with TRBD1. With 1 base clipped from V and 6 bases from J, the junction kept 12 bases outside the gene matches. The CDR3 is made up of 17 amino acids. CDR1 and CDR2 from the germline V gene are MGHRA and YSYEKL. The CDR3 spells CASSQGRGPRRIQPQHF. CDR3 DNA: TGCGCCAGCAGCCAAGGTAGGGGGCCCCGGCGTATTCAGCCCCAGCATTTT.

This clonotype was seen ten or more times. The CDR3 loop reads CSARVGVRGAAGELFF. In DNA, the CDR3 is TGCAGTGCTAGAGTGGGGGTCAGAGGTGCGGCCGGGGAGCTGTTTTTT. The chain is built from TRBV20-1 and TRBJ2-2; D may correspond to TRBD1 or TRBD2 (5 bases each). The CDR3 has 16 residues. Trimming stripped 1 base from V and 6 bases from J, with 18 bases between. Germline CDR1 reads DFQATT; CDR2 reads SNEGSKA (reference sequence).

This clonotype was counted many times. The chain recombines TRBV20-1 with TRBJ2-7; maybe TRBD1 (7 bases). In germline, CDR1 is DFQATT, CDR2 SNEGSKA (reference sequence). The CDR3 is made up of 16 amino acids. V dropped 0 bases and J dropped 2 bases, with 17 bases sitting between them. The CDR3 spells CSARDLAGTEAYEQYF. CDR3 nucleotide sequence: TGCAGTGCTAGAGATCTGGCGGGGACAGAAGCCTACGAGCAGTACTTC.

This clonotype was seen at least ten times. The chain couples TRBV12-3 or TRBV12-4 to TRBJ2-1; the match to TRBD2 covers 7 bases. The junction had 13 bases not matched to a gene; V was cut back by 4 bases and J by 7 bases. This CDR3 contains 16 residues. DNA of the CDR3: TGTGCCAGCAGTTCGCTAGCGGTAAACGTTGGGAATGAGCAGTTCTTC. Amino acid sequence: CASSSLAVNVGNEQFF.

There are many counts of this clonotype. The chain employs TRBV15 and TRBJ2-3; D unclear. This CDR3 comprises 12 residues. Trimming cost V 4 bases and J 1 base, with 3 bases left between them. Germline CDR1 is LNHNV and CDR2 is YYDKDF (reference sequence). DNA of the CDR3: TGTGCCACCAGCAAGGGCACAGATACGCAGTATTTT. Amino acid sequence: CATSKGTDTQYF.

At least ten counts were recorded for this clonotype. This chain connects TRBV6-4 to TRBJ2-3, with unresolved D. The V gene lost 2 bases and the J gene lost 5 bases, with 11 bases spanning the gap. Per the germline V gene, CDR1 is MRHNA and CDR2 is SNTAGT. The CDR3 has 14 amino acids. The CDR3 region is CASSDPELGDTQYF. In DNA, the CDR3 is TGTGCCAGCAGTGACCCTGAGCTCGGAGATACGCAGTATTTT.

This clonotype showed up many times. This chain uses TRBV3-1 with TRBJ2-1; 9 nucleotides align to TRBD2. J was trimmed by 9 bases and V by 0 bases; bases with no gene match: 9. The CDR3 consists of 16 residues. Germline V lookup: CDR1 LGHDT, CDR2 YNNKEL (reference sequence). The CDR3 spells CASSQDIMGGGGEQFF. CDR3 in DNA: TGTGCCAGCAGCCAAGATATCATGGGCGGGGGGGGTGAGCAGTTCTTC.

This clonotype was observed many times. The chain is built from TRBV10-1 and TRBJ2-3, with TRBD2 matching over 8 bases. Per germline, CDR1 WNHNN and CDR2 SYGVQD (reference sequence). CDR3 length: 13 residues. V was pared by 7 bases and J by 4 bases, with 4 bases of the junction left unmatched. The CDR3 loop is CASTSGSSDTQYF. The CDR3, as DNA: TGCGCCAGCACTAGCGGGTCCTCAGATACGCAGTATTTT.

This clonotype was found many times. The rearrangement uses TRBV28 and TRBJ1-5, with TRBD1 matching 7 bases. J was trimmed by 7 bases and V by 6 bases; bases with no gene match: 12. Per the germline V gene, CDR1 is MDHEN and CDR2 is SYDVKM. The CDR3 covers 15 residues. CDR3 amino acids: CASSLRDSLWQPQHF. CDR3 sequence (DNA): TGTGCCAGCAGCCTCCGGGACAGCCTATGGCAGCCCCAGCATTTT. Filled out from reference TRBV28 and TRBJ1-5, the complete variable domain reads DVKVTQSSRYLVKRTGEKVFLECVQDMDHENMFWYRQDPGLGLRLIYFSYDVKMKEKGDIPEGYSVSREKKERFSLILESASTNQTSMYLCASSLRDSLWQPQHFGDGTRLSIL.

J is TRBJ2-3 and V is TRBV7-2; D not certain. Germline CDR1 and CDR2: SGHTA and FQGNSA. The CDR3 totals 16 residues. V was pared by 3 bases and J by 1 base, with 14 bases between. For the CDR3, the DNA is TGTGCCAGCAGCTTCACTCTCGGAACGGGCACAGATACGCAGTATTTT. Protein sequence: CASSFTLGTGTDTQYF.

This clonotype has a count of ten or more. This chain connects TRBV9 to TRBJ2-5; 10 bases are a match to TRBD2. V lost 3 bases, J lost 5 bases, and 13 bases stayed unmatched. The CDR3 has 17 residues. Germline V CDR1 and CDR2: SGDLS, YYNGEE. This chain's CDR3 is CASSGVSAGGPLETQYF. The CDR3 nucleotides are TGTGCCAGCAGCGGGGTTTCAGCGGGGGGGCCTTTGGAGACCCAGTACTTC.

In this sample, this clonotype turned up many times. This chain joins TRBV20-1 and TRBJ1-2; D is possibly TRBD1 (6 bases). V shed 0 bases and J shed 2 bases, with 10 bases lying between them. The V gene's germline CDR1 is DFQATT and CDR2 SNEGSKA (reference sequence). This CDR3 is built from 14 residues. Written as DNA, the CDR3 is TGCAGTGCTAGAGATCCCAGGGGAAACTATGGCTACACCTTC. Its protein product is CSARDPRGNYGYTF.

This clonotype was detected many times. V and J are TRBV6-1 and TRBJ1-5; the D is unclear. V lost 5 bases and J lost 5, with 10 bases in between. The length of the CDR3 is 13 residues. Per germline, CDR1 MNHNS and CDR2 SASEGT. The chain's CDR3 is CASSPGGYQPQHF. The CDR3 coding sequence is TGTGCCAGCAGTCCCGGTGGGTATCAGCCCCAGCATTTT.

In its sample, this clonotype was seen many times. DNA for the CDR3: TGTGCCAGCAGCCAAGATTCGAGGACGGCGGACTCGGCCAAAAACATTCAGTACTTC. Translating gives CASSQDSRTADSAKNIQYF. The chain couples TRBV4-2 to TRBJ2-4; D perhaps matches TRBD2 (5 bases). Germline CDR1 reads LGHNA; CDR2 reads YNFKEQ. CDR3 size: 19 residues. Trimming took off 0 bases at V and 1 base at J, with 19 bases between the two ends.

This clonotype was seen at least ten times. The chain carries TRBV10-3 and TRBJ2-5; tentative D call: TRBD2 (6 bases). The germline CDR1 and CDR2 sequences are ENHRY and SYGVKD. This CDR3 region has 16 residues. The ends were cut back, 2 bases at V and 5 bases at J, with 18 bases in the middle. The CDR3 loop is CAISEGLEREAETQYF. The CDR3 nucleotides are TGTGCCATCAGTGAGGGACTCGAAAGGGAGGCGGAGACCCAGTACTTC.